The 3 T cell receptor beta chains presented below share a single source sample, sequenced in a study of blood T cell repertoires in COVID-19 (dated by TCRdb to between 2020 and 2021). The method was the immunoSEQ multiplex PCR assay. TCRdb provides this immuneACCESS table in a form limited to in-frame rearrangements. Some clones are lacking; in checked studies, under half of them reflect an unresolved V gene, and why the rest are absent is not known. In this sample the table shows roughly 260,000 clones, more than 75% of which occur a single time. About 2.5% of the sample is taken by the ten largest. Material: peripheral blood. The receptors originated from a woman aged 45 to 65 with acute or convalescent COVID-19.

The chain is built from TRBV3-1 (or the pseudogene TRBV3-2) and TRBJ2-1; 12 nucleotides match TRBD2. CDR3 length: 16 residues. Germline V CDR1 and CDR2: LGHDT, YNNKEL (reference sequence). The ends lost 3 bases at V and 6 bases at J; junction bases unmatched: 6. This CDR3 reads CASSHSTSGGLNEQFF. The CDR3 bases are TGTGCCAGCAGCCATTCGACTAGCGGGGGTCTCAATGAGCAGTTCTTC.

V is TRBV11-3 and J is TRBJ2-3; possible D gene TRBD1, 6 bases. Trimming took off 7 bases at V and 1 base at J, with 6 bases between the two ends. Per the germline V gene, CDR1 is SGHNT and CDR2 is YENEEA. The CDR3 contains 12 residues. CDR3: CASKGGTDTQYF. The CDR3 nucleotides are TGTGCCAGCAAGGGGGGCACAGATACGCAGTATTTT.

The chain couples TRBV7-9 to TRBJ1-2; D is unresolved. V lost 3 bases and J lost 6, with 11 bases in between. In germline, CDR1 is SEHNR, CDR2 FQNEAQ (reference sequence). The CDR3 runs 13 residues. CDR3 amino acids: CASSFLFSDGYTF. CDR3 coding DNA: TGTGCCAGCAGCTTCCTTTTCAGCGATGGCTACACCTTC.